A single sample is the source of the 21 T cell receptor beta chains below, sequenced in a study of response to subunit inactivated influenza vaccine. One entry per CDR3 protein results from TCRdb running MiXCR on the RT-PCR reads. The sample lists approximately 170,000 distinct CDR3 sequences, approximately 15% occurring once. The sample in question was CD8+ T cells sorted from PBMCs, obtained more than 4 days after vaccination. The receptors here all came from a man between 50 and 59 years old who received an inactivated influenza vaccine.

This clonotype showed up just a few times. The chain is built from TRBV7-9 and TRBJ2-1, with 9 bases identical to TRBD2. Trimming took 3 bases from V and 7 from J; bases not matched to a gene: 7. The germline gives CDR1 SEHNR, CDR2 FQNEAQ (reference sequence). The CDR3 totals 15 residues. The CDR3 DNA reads TGTGCCAGCAGCTTTGTTAGCGGGAGTTGGAATGAGCAGTTCTTC. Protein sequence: CASSFVSGSWNEQFF.

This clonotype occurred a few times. The CDR3 loop is CASSEGLAGGIEQFF. In DNA form, the CDR3 reads TGTGCCAGCAGCGAAGGACTAGCGGGAGGAATCGAGCAGTTCTTC. The rearrangement links TRBV9 to TRBJ2-1; 14 nucleotides line up with TRBD2. Germline V gene lookup returns CDR1 SGDLS and CDR2 YYNGEE. This CDR3 has 15 amino acids. The trim removed 3 bases at V and 10 bases at J, leaving 6 bases unmatched. Drawing the rest from reference TRBV9 and TRBJ2-1, the complete variable domain is DSGVTQTPKHLITATGQRVTLRCSPRSGDLSVYWYQQSLDQGLQFLIQYYNGEERAKGNILERFSAQQFPDLHSELNLSSLELGDSALYFCASSEGLAGGIEQFFGPGTRLTVL.

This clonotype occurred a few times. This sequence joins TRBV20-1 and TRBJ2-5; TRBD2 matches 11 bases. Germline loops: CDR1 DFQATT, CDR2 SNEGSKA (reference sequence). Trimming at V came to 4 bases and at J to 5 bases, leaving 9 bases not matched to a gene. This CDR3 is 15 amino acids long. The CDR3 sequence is CSAKPTSGSVETQYF. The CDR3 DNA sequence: TGCAGTGCTAAACCTACTAGCGGGAGTGTTGAGACCCAGTACTTC.

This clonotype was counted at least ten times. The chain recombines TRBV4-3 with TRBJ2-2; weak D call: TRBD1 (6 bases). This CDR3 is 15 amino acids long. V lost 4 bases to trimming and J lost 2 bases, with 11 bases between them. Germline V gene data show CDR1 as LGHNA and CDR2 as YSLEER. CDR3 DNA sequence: TGCGCCAGCAGCCCGCAGGGGACCAACACCGGGGAGCTGTTTTTT. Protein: CASSPQGTNTGELFF.

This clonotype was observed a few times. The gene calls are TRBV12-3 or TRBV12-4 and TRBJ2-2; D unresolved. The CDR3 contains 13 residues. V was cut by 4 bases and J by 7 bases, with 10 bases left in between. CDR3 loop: CASSSQGNGELFF. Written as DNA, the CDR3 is TGTGCCAGCAGTTCTCAAGGGAACGGGGAGCTGTTTTTT.

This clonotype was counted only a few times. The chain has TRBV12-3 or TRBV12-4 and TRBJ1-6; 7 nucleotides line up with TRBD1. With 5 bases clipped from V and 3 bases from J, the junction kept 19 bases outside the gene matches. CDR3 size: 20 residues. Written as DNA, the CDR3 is TGTGCCAGCAGTCCCTCGGGTGCTATGGGACAGCTCCTCTATAATTCACCCCTCCACTTT. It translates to CASSPSGAMGQLLYNSPLHF.

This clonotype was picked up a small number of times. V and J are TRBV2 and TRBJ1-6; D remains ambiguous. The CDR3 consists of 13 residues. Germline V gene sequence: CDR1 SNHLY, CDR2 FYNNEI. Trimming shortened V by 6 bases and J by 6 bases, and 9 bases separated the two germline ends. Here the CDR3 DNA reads TGTGCCAGCAGCCCGGTCCTTAATTCACCCCTCCACTTT. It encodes CASSPVLNSPLHF.

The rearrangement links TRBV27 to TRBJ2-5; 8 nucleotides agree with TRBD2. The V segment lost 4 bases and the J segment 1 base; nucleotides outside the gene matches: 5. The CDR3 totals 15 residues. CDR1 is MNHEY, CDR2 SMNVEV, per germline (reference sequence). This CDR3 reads CASSSLTSGQETQYF. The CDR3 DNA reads TGTGCCAGCAGTTCGTTAACTAGCGGCCAAGAGACCCAGTACTTC.

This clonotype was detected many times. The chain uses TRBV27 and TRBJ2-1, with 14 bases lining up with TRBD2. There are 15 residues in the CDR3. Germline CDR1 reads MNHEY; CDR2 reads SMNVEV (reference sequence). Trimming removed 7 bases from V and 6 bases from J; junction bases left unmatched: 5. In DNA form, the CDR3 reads TGTGCCAGCACCTCCGGGACTAGCGGGAGCAATGAGCAGTTCTTC. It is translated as CASTSGTSGSNEQFF.

CDR3 region: CAWSTGSSYEQYF. The CDR3 DNA reads TGTGCCTGGAGTACCGGGAGCTCCTACGAGCAGTACTTC. V and J are TRBV30 and TRBJ2-7; D is perhaps TRBD2 (6 bases). CDR3 size: 13 residues. V lost 2 bases and J lost 0, with 8 bases in between. Per the germline V gene, CDR1 is GTSNPN and CDR2 is SVGIG (reference sequence).

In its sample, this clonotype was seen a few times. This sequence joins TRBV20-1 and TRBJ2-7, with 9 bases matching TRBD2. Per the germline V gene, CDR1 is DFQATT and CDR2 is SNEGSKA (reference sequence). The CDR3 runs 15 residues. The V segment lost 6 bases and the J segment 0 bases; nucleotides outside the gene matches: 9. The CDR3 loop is CSAEWGGGASYEQYF. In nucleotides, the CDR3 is TGCAGTGCCGAATGGGGCGGGGGGGCCTCCTACGAGCAGTACTTC.

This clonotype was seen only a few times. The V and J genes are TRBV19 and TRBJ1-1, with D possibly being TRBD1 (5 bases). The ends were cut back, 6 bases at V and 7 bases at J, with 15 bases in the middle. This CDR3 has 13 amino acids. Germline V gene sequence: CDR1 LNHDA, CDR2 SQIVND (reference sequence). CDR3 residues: CASRMGPINEAFF. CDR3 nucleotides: TGTGCCAGTAGAATGGGACCAATCAATGAAGCTTTCTTT.

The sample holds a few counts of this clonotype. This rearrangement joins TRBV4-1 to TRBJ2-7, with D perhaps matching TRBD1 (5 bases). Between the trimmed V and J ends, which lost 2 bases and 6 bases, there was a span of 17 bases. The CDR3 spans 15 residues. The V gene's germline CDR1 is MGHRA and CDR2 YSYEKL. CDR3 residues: CASSQRPVGAIEQYF. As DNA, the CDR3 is TGCGCCAGCAGCCAACGACCCGTAGGGGCTATCGAGCAGTACTTC.

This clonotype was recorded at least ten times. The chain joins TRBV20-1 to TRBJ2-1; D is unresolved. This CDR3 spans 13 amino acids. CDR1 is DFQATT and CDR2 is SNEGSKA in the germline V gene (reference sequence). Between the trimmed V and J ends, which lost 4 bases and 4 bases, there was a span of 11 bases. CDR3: CSATVFRYNEQFF. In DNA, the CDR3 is TGCAGTGCTACGGTCTTCCGTTACAATGAGCAGTTCTTC.

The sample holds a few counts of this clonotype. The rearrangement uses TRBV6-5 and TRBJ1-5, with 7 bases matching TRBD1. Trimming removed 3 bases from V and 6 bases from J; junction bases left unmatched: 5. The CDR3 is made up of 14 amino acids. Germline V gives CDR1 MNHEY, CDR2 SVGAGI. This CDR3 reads CASSYQGGVQPQHF. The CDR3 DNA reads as TGTGCCAGCAGTTATCAGGGGGGGGTTCAGCCCCAGCATTTT.

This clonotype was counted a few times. The CDR3 DNA reads TGTGCCAGCAGTACCGGGACTAGCAGGTACAATGAGCAGTTCTTC. Its protein is CASSTGTSRYNEQFF. V usage is TRBV12-3 or TRBV12-4 and J usage is TRBJ2-1, with 9 bases that match TRBD2. The CDR3 is 15 residues long. With V trimmed by 5 bases and J by 4 bases, 6 bases remained unmatched.

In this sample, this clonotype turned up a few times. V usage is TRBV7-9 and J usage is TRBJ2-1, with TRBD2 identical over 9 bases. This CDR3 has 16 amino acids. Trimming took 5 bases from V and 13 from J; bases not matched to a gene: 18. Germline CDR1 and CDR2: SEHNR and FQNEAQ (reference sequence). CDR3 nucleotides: TGTGCCAGCAGCCCGCCGGGGGGCGGGAGGGCCTTGAGACAGTTCTTC. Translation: CASSPPGGGRALRQFF.

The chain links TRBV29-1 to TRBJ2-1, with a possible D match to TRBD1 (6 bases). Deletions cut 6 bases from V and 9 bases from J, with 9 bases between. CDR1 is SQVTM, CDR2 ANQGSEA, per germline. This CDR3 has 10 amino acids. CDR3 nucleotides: TGCAGCGTACCAGGGGTTGAGCAGTTCTTC. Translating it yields CSVPGVEQFF.

CDR3 protein: CASSKARDYEQYF. Here the CDR3 DNA reads TGTGCCAGCAGCAAAGCCCGGGACTACGAGCAGTACTTC. V is TRBV21-1 and J is TRBJ2-7; the D call of TRBD1 is as the table states it, not checked on the DNA. TRBV21-1 is an annotated pseudogene. This CDR3 comprises 13 residues.

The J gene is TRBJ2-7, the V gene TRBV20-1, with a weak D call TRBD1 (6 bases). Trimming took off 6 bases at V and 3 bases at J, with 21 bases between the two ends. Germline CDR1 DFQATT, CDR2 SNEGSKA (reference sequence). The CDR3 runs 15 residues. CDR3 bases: TGCAGTGCGAGGAGGACCCGGACAGTCCGCTACGAGCAGTACTTC. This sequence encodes CSARRTRTVRYEQYF.

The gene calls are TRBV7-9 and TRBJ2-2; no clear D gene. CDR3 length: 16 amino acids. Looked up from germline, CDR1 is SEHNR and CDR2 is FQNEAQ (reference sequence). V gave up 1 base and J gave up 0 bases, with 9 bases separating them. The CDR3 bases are TGTGCCAGCAGCTTAGGGCTGGCAACGAACACCGGGGAGCTGTTTTTT. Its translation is CASSLGLATNTGELFF.